The T cell receptor (beta chain) described here comes from a study of blood T cell repertoires in COVID-19. Study information: In each case, the material was cDNA or gDNA derived from T cells, B-cell-depleted T cells, or PBMCs.

This table comes from immunoSEQ multiplex PCR, and its TCRdb copy is limited to in-frame clones, with some not included. The data contain approximately 150,000 clones, over 75% of them singletons. The CDR3 consists of 14 residues. Between the trimmed V and J ends, which lost 5 bases and 3 bases, there was a span of 8 bases. CDR1 SGHDN and CDR2 FVKESK come from the germline V gene. This sequence originates from a human donor in a cohort sampled during active COVID-19. The source material was peripheral blood. The genes are TRBV14 and TRBJ2-6, with a possible D match to TRBD1 (5 bases). Written as DNA, the CDR3 is TGTGCCAGCAGCTACCAGGGTGGGGCCAACGTCCTGACTTTC. Translating gives CASSYQGGANVLTF.